Below are 7 T cell receptor beta chains sequenced from a single sample in a study of blood T cell repertoires in COVID-19 (dated by TCRdb to the early 2020s). Library preparation employed the immunoSEQ multiplex PCR assay. TCRdb mirrors the immuneACCESS table, restricted to in-frame sequences. Some clones are absent from its copies; in checked studies, under half trace to an unresolved V gene, and the reason for the others is unknown. This sample comprises more than 55,000 clones, about 87% of them detected only once. Clones ranked in the top ten supply 6.4% of the sample. What was sequenced was peripheral blood. These receptors were collected from a woman in her 70s with acute or convalescent COVID-19.

This clone was seen only once. V gene TRBV5-1 combines with J gene TRBJ2-7; 7 nucleotides match TRBD2. The CDR3 length is 14 residues. The V gene end was trimmed by 3 bases and the J gene end by 4 bases; junction bases not matched to a gene: 7. Germline-derived CDR1 and CDR2 are SGHRS and YFSETQ. CDR3 sequence (DNA): TGCGCCAGCAGCTGGGAGGGCCAGGGTTACGAGCAGTACTTC. Its translation is CASSWEGQGYEQYF. The full variable domain, with the rest looked up from reference TRBV5-1 and TRBJ2-7, is KAGVTQTPRYLIKTRGQQVTLSCSPISGHRSVSWYQQTPGQGLQFLFEYFSETQRNKGNFPGRFSGRQFSNSRSEMNVSTLELGDSALYLCASSWEGQGYEQYFGPGTRLTVT.

This clone occurred a few times. The V gene is TRBV27, the J gene TRBJ2-7; 8 bases fit TRBD2. The CDR3 runs 14 residues. The germline CDR1 and CDR2 sequences are MNHEY and SMNVEV (reference sequence). Germline trimming cut 2 bases from V and 6 bases from J; bases unmatched to any gene: 6. The CDR3 loop reads CASSLAGGMGEQYF. The CDR3 DNA sequence: TGTGCCAGCAGTTTAGCGGGAGGTATGGGCGAGCAGTACTTC.

This CDR3 reads CASSRDRGSQPQHF. The DNA of the CDR3 is TGTGCCAGCAGCCGGGACAGGGGGAGTCAGCCCCAGCATTTT. The V and J genes are TRBV7-8 and TRBJ1-5; 11 bases line up with TRBD1. This CDR3 is built from 14 residues. Trimming at V came to 5 bases and at J to 6 bases, leaving 3 bases not matched to a gene. From germline, CDR1 is SGHVS and CDR2 FQNEAQ.

This clone showed up just once. The chain combines TRBV2 with TRBJ1-1; D unresolved. V was clipped by 5 bases and J by 1 base, with 8 bases between them. CDR3 length: 13 residues. Germline V gene lookup returns CDR1 SNHLY and CDR2 FYNNEI. This chain's CDR3 is CASSWGGNTEAFF. DNA for the CDR3: TGTGCCAGCAGTTGGGGAGGGAACACTGAAGCTTTCTTT.

V usage is TRBV24-1 and J usage is TRBJ2-6, with TRBD1 identical over 12 bases. The CDR3 has 17 amino acids. After removal of 6 bases from V and 4 bases from J, the junction contained 6 bases not matched to a gene. Germline V gives CDR1 KGHDR, CDR2 SFDVKD. The CDR3 bases are TGTGCCACCAGTCGAGGGACAGGGGGCTCCGGGGCCAACGTCCTGACTTTC. Amino acids: CATSRGTGGSGANVLTF.

Concerning this clone: Since a much larger clone is just one base distant, this may be a read error. Additional DNA sequences in this sample encode the identical CDR3. This chain uses TRBV6-2 or TRBV6-3 with TRBJ2-1; D gene ambiguous. The CDR3 spans 13 residues. Between the trimmed V and J ends, which lost 6 bases and 4 bases, there was a span of 10 bases. CDR1 is MNHEY and CDR2 is SVGEGT in the germline V gene. CDR3 in amino acids: CASSLDSYNEQFF. CDR3 coding DNA: TGTGCCAGCAGCCTCGACTCTTACAATGAGCAGTTCTTC.

The chain is built from TRBV7-2 and TRBJ2-5, with a weak D call TRBD1 (6 bases). CDR1 is SGHTA and CDR2 is FQGNSA in the germline V gene. Trimming cost V 3 bases and J 1 base, with 9 bases left between them. The CDR3 length is 14 residues. The CDR3 loop reads CASSLGAGQETQYF. The CDR3 nucleotides read TGTGCCAGCAGCTTGGGGGCAGGCCAAGAGACCCAGTACTTC.